This record covers a single T cell receptor beta chain. The record originates from a study of blood T cell repertoires in COVID-19. Study at large: Samples taken during acute and convalescent COVID-19 were collected in the United States, Italy and Spain. PBMCs, B-cell-depleted T cells, or T cells provided the cDNA or gDNA that made up the material.

Germline loops: CDR1 SNHLY, CDR2 FYNNEI. V shed 5 bases and J 4 bases; nucleotides not matched to a gene: 14. This CDR3 has 18 amino acids. Source study methods: Nucleated cell counts were estimated from reference gene primer amplification. Clones were read by immunoSEQ multiplex PCR, and TCRdb kept only the in-frame ones, dropping some. V and J calls and clone size are those listed in that table; D and trimming were worked out from the DNA. Here the sample spans over 60,000 clones, 80% to 90% being singletons. This chain connects TRBV2 to TRBJ2-7, with TRBD2 matching over 13 bases. The source material was peripheral blood. The sequence derives from a man at least 80 years old with acute or convalescent COVID-19. In DNA form, the CDR3 reads TGTGCCAGCAGTCCCCCGGGACTAGCGGGATTCTCCTGGTACGAGCAGTACTTC. Protein product: CASSPPGLAGFSWYEQYF.